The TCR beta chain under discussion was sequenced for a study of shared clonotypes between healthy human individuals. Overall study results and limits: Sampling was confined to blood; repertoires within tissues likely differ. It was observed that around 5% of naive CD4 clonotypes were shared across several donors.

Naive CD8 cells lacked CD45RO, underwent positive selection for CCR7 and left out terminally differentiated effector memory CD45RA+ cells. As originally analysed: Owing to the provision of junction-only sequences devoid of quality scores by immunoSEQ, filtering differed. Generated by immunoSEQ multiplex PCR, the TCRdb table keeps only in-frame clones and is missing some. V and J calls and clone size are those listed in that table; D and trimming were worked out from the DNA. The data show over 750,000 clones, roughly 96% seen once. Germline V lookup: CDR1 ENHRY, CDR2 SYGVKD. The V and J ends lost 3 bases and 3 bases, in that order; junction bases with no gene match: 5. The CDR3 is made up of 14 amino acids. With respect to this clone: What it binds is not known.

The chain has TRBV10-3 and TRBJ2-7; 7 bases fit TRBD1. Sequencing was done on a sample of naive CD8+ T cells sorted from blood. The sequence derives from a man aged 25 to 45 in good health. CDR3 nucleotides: TGTGCCATCAGTGATAAAGGGGGCTTCTACGAGCAGTACTTC. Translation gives CAISDKGGFYEQYF.